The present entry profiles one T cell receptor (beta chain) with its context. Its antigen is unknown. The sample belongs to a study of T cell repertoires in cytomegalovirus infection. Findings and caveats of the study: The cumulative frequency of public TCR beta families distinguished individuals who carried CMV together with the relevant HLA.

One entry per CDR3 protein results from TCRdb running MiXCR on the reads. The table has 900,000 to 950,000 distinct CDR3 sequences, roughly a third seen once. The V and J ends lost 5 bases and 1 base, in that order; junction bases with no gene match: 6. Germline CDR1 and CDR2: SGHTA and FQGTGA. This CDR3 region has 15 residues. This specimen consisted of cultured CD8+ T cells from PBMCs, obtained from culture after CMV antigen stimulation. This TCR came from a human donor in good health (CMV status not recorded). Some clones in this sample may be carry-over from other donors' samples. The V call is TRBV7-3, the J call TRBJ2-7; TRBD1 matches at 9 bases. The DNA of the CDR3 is TGTGCCAGCAGCGGAGGACAGGGGCCATCCTACGAGCAGTACGTC. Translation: CASSGGQGPSYEQYV.